The 15 T cell receptor beta chains below come from one sample, sequenced in a study of robustness of blood B and T cell sequencing. Instead of genomic DNA, mRNA was used to measure TCR beta repertoires. cDNA was made with a 5' template-switch oligo adding a universal priming site. Each cDNA molecule was tagged by a 12-nucleotide random UMI. One entry per CDR3 protein results from TCRdb running MiXCR on the PCR reads. Of approximately 3,500 distinct CDR3 sequences in the sample, approximately 54% were seen once. The sample consisted of peripheral blood. The receptors stem from a human donor in good health.

V and J are TRBV15 and TRBJ1-3; D uncertain. CDR1 and CDR2 (germline): LNHNV, YYDKDF (reference sequence). The CDR3 contains 17 residues. The germline V and J ends were trimmed by 0 bases and 3 bases, with 15 bases remaining between them. For the CDR3, the DNA is TGTGCCACCAGCAGAGATCTCCCGGGAGTGGGTGGAAACACCATATATTTT. Translated, it gives CATSRDLPGVGGNTIYF.

CDR3 residues: CAISESPLEQYF. Here the CDR3 DNA reads TGTGCCATCAGTGAGTCACCCCTGGAGCAGTACTTC. V is TRBV10-3 and J is TRBJ2-7; D is unresolved. Germline-derived CDR1 and CDR2 are ENHRY and SYGVKD. There are 12 residues in the CDR3. The V gene lost 0 bases and the J gene lost 7 bases, with 7 bases spanning the gap.

The chain is built from TRBV20-1 and TRBJ1-2; 9 nucleotides match TRBD1. CDR1 and CDR2 (germline): DFQATT, SNEGSKA (reference sequence). CDR3 size: 15 residues. The ends lost 5 bases at V and 6 bases at J; junction bases unmatched: 13. In nucleotides, the CDR3 is TGCAGTGCTTTCCACATGAGGACAGGGGAAAATGGCTACACCTTC. Residues: CSAFHMRTGENGYTF.

CDR3 sequence: CASSDYSYEQYF. In nucleotides, the CDR3 is TGCGCCAGCTCCGACTACTCCTACGAGCAGTACTTC. The chain carries TRBV5-1 and TRBJ2-7; tentatively, D is TRBD2 (5 bases). Germline V gene data show CDR1 as SGHRS and CDR2 as YFSETQ. Trimming took off 7 bases at V and 0 bases at J, with 8 bases between the two ends. The CDR3 spans 12 residues.

This clonotype has just a few counts. CDR3 DNA sequence: TGTGCCAGCAGCCAGAACCCGGGTTCACCCCTCCACTTT. It codes for CASSQNPGSPLHF. The chain recombines TRBV11-3 with TRBJ1-6; D unresolved. The ends were cut back, 5 bases at V and 9 bases at J, with 11 bases in the middle. CDR1 is SGHNT and CDR2 is YENEEA in the germline V gene. This CDR3 region has 13 residues.

This clonotype came up a few times. The genes are TRBV5-1 and TRBJ2-2; 8 bases match TRBD2. Germline trimming cut 6 bases from V and 4 bases from J; bases unmatched to any gene: 11. The CDR3 contains 16 residues. Germline V gives CDR1 SGHRS, CDR2 YFSETQ. CDR3 bases: TGCGCCAGCACAACAGCGGGGGTCGTAATCACCGGGGAGCTGTTTTTT. Translating it yields CASTTAGVVITGELFF.

V usage is TRBV20-1 and J usage is TRBJ2-3; no reliable D call. The germline gives CDR1 DFQATT, CDR2 SNEGSKA (reference sequence). Trimming removed 5 bases from V and 4 bases from J, with 10 bases in between. This CDR3 has 12 amino acids. The CDR3 sequence: CSARRSADTQYF. CDR3 coding DNA: TGCAGTGCTCGACGGTCAGCAGATACGCAGTATTTT.

V and J are TRBV5-1 and TRBJ1-5, with D perhaps matching TRBD1 (6 bases). This CDR3 comprises 15 residues. V dropped 0 bases and J dropped 3 bases, with 10 bases sitting between them. The germline gives CDR1 SGHRS, CDR2 YFSETQ. CDR3 in amino acids: CASSLGQAANQPQHF. The DNA of the CDR3 is TGCGCCAGCAGCTTGGGACAGGCGGCCAATCAGCCCCAGCATTTT.

The V and J genes are TRBV29-1 and TRBJ1-5, with a tentative D call TRBD1 (5 bases). Deletions cut 4 bases from V and 4 bases from J, with 8 bases between. The CDR3 has 12 amino acids. The germline CDR1 and CDR2 sequences are SQVTM and ANQGSEA. CDR3 protein: CSVAQGNQPQHF. In DNA form, the CDR3 reads TGCAGCGTTGCTCAGGGAAATCAGCCCCAGCATTTT.

The chain joins TRBV20-1 to TRBJ2-3; unclear D gene. This CDR3 contains 13 residues. In germline, CDR1 is DFQATT, CDR2 SNEGSKA (reference sequence). Trimming took 1 base from V and 6 from J, leaving 11 bases between them. The CDR3 DNA is TGCAGTGCTAGAGGACCGCTGCCCGATACGCAGTATTTT. Amino acids: CSARGPLPDTQYF.

The chain joins TRBV30 to TRBJ1-2; D remains unclear. CDR1 is GTSNPN, CDR2 SVGIG, per germline (reference sequence). The CDR3 consists of 14 residues. Trimming shortened V by 2 bases and J by 2 bases, and 12 bases separated the two germline ends. As DNA, the CDR3 is TGTGCCTGGAGTAAGGATGTGGGGAACTATGGCTACACCTTC. Its protein is CAWSKDVGNYGYTF.

The chain recombines TRBV6-2 or TRBV6-3 with TRBJ2-7, with TRBD1 matching 8 bases. V lost 4 bases and J lost 2; bases outside the gene matches: 4. Per the germline V gene, CDR1 is MNHEY and CDR2 is SVGEGT. The CDR3 has 14 residues. CDR3 nucleotide sequence: TGTGCCAGCAGTTTTGGGGACAGGACCTACGAGCAGTACTTC. Translated, it gives CASSFGDRTYEQYF.

The rearrangement links TRBV24-1 to TRBJ1-2, with D maybe TRBD1 (6 bases). Germline lookup yields CDR1 KGHDR and CDR2 SFDVKD. V lost 7 bases, J lost 6 bases, and 20 bases lay in between. The CDR3 totals 15 residues. CDR3 amino acids: CATSDPGGHSDGYTF. For the CDR3, the DNA is TGTGCCACCAGCGACCCTGGGGGGCACTCCGATGGCTACACCTTC.

This clonotype was detected only a few times. The chain recombines TRBV2 with TRBJ2-7; possibly TRBD1 for D (6 bases). Germline V gives CDR1 SNHLY, CDR2 FYNNEI. The CDR3 extends over 13 amino acids. Trimming took 3 bases from V and 6 from J, leaving 12 bases between them. The CDR3 sequence is CASSDRGGGEQYF. CDR3 nucleotides: TGTGCCAGCAGTGACAGGGGTGGGGGCGAGCAGTACTTC.

To note about this clonotype: It is likely a read error, because the conserved phenylalanine at the end of the CDR3 is missing. The limits of the CDR3 on the DNA are not certain, so only TCRdb's listed CDR3 is given. This rearrangement joins TRBV7-9 to TRBJ1-1; no DNA check was done on the table's D call, TRBD1. The CDR3 sequence runs 12 residues, both termini included. Germline-derived CDR1 and CDR2 are SEHNR and FQNEAQ (reference sequence). The CDR3 sequence: CASSLARGETEV.